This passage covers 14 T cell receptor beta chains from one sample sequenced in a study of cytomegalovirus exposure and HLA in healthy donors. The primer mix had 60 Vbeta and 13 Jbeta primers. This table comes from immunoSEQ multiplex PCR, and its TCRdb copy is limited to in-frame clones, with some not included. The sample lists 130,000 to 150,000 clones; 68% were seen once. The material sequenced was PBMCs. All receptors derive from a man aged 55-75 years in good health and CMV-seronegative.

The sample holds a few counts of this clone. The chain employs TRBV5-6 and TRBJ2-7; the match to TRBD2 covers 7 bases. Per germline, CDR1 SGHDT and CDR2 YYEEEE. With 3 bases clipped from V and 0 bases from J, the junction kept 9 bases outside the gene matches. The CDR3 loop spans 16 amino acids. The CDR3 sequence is CASSWGGGGLSYEQYF. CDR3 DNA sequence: TGTGCCAGCAGCTGGGGGGGAGGTGGGCTCTCCTACGAGCAGTACTTC. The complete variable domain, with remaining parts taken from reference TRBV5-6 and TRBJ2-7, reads DAGVTQSPTHLIKTRGQQVTLRCSPKSGHDTVSWYQQALGQGPQFIFQYYEEEERQRGNFPDRFSGHQFPNYSSELNVNALLLGDSALYLCASSWGGGGLSYEQYFGPGTRLTVT.

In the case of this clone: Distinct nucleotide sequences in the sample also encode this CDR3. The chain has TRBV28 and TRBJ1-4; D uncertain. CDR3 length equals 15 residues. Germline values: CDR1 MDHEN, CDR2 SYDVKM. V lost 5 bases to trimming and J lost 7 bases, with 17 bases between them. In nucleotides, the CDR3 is TGTGCCAGCAGTCTACCGACGGGCGGAGGTGAAAAACTGTTTTTT. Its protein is CASSLPTGGGEKLFF.

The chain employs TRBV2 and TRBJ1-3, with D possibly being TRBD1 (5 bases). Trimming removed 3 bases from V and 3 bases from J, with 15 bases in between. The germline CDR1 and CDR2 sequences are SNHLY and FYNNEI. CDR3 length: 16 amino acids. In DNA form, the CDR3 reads TGTGCCAGCAGTGAGATGGATGGGGCGCTTGGAAACACCATATATTTT. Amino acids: CASSEMDGALGNTIYF.

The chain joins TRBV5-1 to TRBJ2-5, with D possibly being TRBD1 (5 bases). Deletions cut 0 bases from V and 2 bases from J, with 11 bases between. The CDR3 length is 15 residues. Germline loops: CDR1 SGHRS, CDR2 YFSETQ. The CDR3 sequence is CASSLAAGIQETQYF. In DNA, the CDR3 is TGCGCCAGCAGCTTGGCGGCAGGGATTCAAGAGACCCAGTACTTC.

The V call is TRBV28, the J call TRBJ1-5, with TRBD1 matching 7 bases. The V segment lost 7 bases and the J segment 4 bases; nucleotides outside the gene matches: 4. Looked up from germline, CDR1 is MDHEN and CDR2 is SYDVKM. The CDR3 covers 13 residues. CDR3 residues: CASTLQGNQPQHF. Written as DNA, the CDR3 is TGTGCCAGCACCCTACAGGGGAATCAGCCCCAGCATTTT.

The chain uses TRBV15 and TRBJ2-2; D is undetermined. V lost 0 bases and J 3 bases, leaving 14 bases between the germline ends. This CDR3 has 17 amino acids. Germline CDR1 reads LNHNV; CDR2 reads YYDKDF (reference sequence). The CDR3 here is CATSRDRPGWDTGELFF. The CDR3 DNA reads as TGTGCCACCAGCAGAGATCGTCCAGGCTGGGACACCGGGGAGCTGTTTTTT.

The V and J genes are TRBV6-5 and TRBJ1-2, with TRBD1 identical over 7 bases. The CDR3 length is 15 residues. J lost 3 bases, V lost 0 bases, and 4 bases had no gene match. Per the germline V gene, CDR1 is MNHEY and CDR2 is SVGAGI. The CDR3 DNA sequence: TGTGCCAGCAGTTACTCGCTGGGGACAGACTATGGCTACACCTTC. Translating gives CASSYSLGTDYGYTF.

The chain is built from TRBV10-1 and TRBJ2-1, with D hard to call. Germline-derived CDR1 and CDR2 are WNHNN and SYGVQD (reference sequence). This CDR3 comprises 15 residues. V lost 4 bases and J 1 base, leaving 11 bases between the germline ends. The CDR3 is CASSASRCSYNEQFF. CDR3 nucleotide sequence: TGCGCCAGCAGTGCTAGTCGTTGTTCCTACAATGAGCAGTTCTTC.

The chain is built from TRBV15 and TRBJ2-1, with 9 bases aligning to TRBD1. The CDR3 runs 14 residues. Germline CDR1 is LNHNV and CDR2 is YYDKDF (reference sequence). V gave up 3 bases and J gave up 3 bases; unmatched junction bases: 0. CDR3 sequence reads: CATSRDRGYNEQFF. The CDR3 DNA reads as TGTGCCACCAGCAGGGACAGGGGCTACAATGAGCAGTTCTTC.

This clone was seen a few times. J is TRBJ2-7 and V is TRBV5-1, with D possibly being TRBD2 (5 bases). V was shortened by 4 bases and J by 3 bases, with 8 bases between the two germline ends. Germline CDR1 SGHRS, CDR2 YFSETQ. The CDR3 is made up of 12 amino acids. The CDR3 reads CASSGGLYEQYF. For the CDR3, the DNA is TGCGCCAGCAGCGGCGGGCTCTACGAGCAGTACTTC.

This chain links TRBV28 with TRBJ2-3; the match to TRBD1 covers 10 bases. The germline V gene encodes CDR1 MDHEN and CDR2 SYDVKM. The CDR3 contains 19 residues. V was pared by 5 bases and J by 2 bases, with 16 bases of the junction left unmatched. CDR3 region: CASSPPRGTGEKDTDTQYF. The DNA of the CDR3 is TGTGCCAGCAGTCCTCCAAGAGGGACAGGGGAGAAGGACACAGATACGCAGTATTTT. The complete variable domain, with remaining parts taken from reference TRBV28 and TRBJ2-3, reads DVKVTQSSRYLVKRTGEKVFLECVQDMDHENMFWYRQDPGLGLRLIYFSYDVKMKEKGDIPEGYSVSREKKERFSLILESASTNQTSMYLCASSPPRGTGEKDTDTQYFGPGTRLTVL.

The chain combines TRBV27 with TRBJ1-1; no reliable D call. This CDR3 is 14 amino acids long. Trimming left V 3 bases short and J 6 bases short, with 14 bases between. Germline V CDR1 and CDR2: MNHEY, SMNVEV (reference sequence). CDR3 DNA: TGTGCCAGCAGTTTGAGCACTAGGCCCGCTGAAGCTTTCTTT. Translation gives CASSLSTRPAEAFF.

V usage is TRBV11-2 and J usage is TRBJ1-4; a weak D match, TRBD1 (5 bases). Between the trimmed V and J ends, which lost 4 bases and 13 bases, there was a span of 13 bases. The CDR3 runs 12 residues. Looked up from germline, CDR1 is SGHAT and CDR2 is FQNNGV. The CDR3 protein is CASSSMTDVLFF. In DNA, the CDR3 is TGTGCCAGCAGCTCGATGACAGACGTACTGTTTTTT.

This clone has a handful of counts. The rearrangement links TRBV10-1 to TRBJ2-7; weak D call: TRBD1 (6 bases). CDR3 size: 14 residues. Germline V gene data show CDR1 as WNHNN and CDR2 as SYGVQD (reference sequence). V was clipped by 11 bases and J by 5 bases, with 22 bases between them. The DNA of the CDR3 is TGCGCCTCCCGGAGAGGGGGAGTAAGCGACGAGCAGTACTTC. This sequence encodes CASRRGGVSDEQYF.